These T cell receptor beta chains were read from a single sample in a study of T-cell memory formation after mild COVID-19. TCRdb analysed the 5' RACE reads with MiXCR anew, one entry per CDR3 protein. The table records about 470,000 distinct CDR3 sequences, 15% to 20% of them present only once. Sample: PBMCs or a T cell subset sorted from them (not recorded which). These receptors all stem from an adult woman who had mild COVID-19 (a few samples of this study predate the infection). Cell type and time point are not known. Each CDR3 is given with its conserved first and last residue. A D gene is named only where the DNA matches it firmly. Size values are once, few and many counts, or a class for expanded clones, and some rows have none.

15,many,TRBV5-5,TRBD1,TRBJ2-3,TGTGCCAGCAGCCCCCAGGGGGCGTCCCCAGATACGCAGTATTTT,CASSPQGASPDTQYF
15,few,TRBV3-1,NA,TRBJ2-4,TGTGCCAGCAGCGATTCGGGGGGCCCAAGGAACATTCAGTACTTC,CASSDSGGPRNIQYF
15,NA,TRBV27,NA,TRBJ1-4,TGTGCCAGCAGTTTAGTAGGGGTCCCTAATGAAAAACTGTTTTTT,CASSLVGVPNEKLFF
13,many,TRBV12-3/TRBV12-4,NA,TRBJ1-1,TGTGCCAGCAGTTTGACGGTGAACACTGAAGCTTTCTTT,CASSLTVNTEAFF
17,few,TRBV5-1,TRBD1,TRBJ1-1,TGCGCCAGCAGCTTCTCCGGGACAGGTCAGTTACTGGCTGAAGCTTTCTTT,CASSFSGTGQLLAEAFF
15,few,TRBV7-8,TRBD2,TRBJ2-7,TGTGCCAGCAGCTCTCCAGGGACTAGCGACTACGAGCAGTACTTC,CASSSPGTSDYEQYF
13,few,TRBV28,NA,TRBJ1-2,TGTGCCGGAGGACCTTCTGGGCCCTATGGCTACACCTTC,CAGGPSGPYGYTF
12,many,TRBV7-2,NA,TRBJ2-1,TGTGCCAGCAGCCCCTCTTACAATGAGCAGTTCTTC,CASSPSYNEQFF
17,few,TRBV4-3,NA,TRBJ2-2,TGCGCCAGCAGCCAAGATTCGATAGGGAGGTATACCGGGGAGCTGTTTTTT,CASSQDSIGRYTGELFF
18,few,TRBV7-3,TRBD2,TRBJ2-6,TGTGCCAGCAGCAAGGGACTAGCGGCATTCTCTGGGGCCAACGTCCTGACTTTC,CASSKGLAAFSGANVLTF
13,NA,TRBV20-1,NA,TRBJ2-7,TGCAGTGCTGCTGGGCCACCCACCTACGAGCAGTACTTC,CSAAGPPTYEQYF
15,NA,TRBV5-1,NA,TRBJ2-7,TGCGCCAGCAGCCCCCGGAGGGGGAAGTTAGACGAGCAGTACTTC,CASSPRRGKLDEQYF
13,few,TRBV30,NA,TRBJ2-7,TGTGCCTGGAGGGTTTGGGGAGACTACGAGCAGTACTTC,CAWRVWGDYEQYF
15,few,TRBV27,TRBD1,TRBJ1-2,TGTGCCAGCAGTTCGGGACAGGGGGCGGGGTATGGCTACACCTTC,CASSSGQGAGYGYTF
12,NA,TRBV7-9,NA,TRBJ1-5,TGTGCCAGCAGCTTAGATACGCAGCCCCAGCATTTT,CASSLDTQPQHF
12,few,TRBV20-1,NA,TRBJ2-3,TGCAGTGCTTGGGTTTCAGGAGATACGCAGTATTTT,CSAWVSGDTQYF
15,few,TRBV5-1,TRBD1,TRBJ2-7,TGCGCCAGCAGCTTGGTAGACAGGGACGCCTACGAGCAGTACTTC,CASSLVDRDAYEQYF
14,few,TRBV11-3,NA,TRBJ2-7,TGTGCCAGCAGCTCGAAATACGGGTCCTACGAGCAGTACTTC,CASSSKYGSYEQYF
16,few,TRBV7-9,NA,TRBJ2-1,TGTGCCAGCAGCTTAGCGCCCCATGGAGGGTACAATGAGCAGTTCTTC,CASSLAPHGGYNEQFF
13,NA,TRBV3-1,NA,TRBJ1-2,TGTGCCAGCAGCCAAGATTTTGGACATGGCTACACCTTC,CASSQDFGHGYTF
14,NA,TRBV29-1,NA,TRBJ1-2,TGCAGCGTTGAAGATCGGGGGGCCTCCTATGGCTACACCTTC,CSVEDRGASYGYTF
15,few,TRBV10-3,NA,TRBJ2-1,TGTGCCATCAGCATAGCCTCTAGGATATACAATGAGCAGTTCTTC,CAISIASRIYNEQFF
13,NA,TRBV2,NA,TRBJ2-1,TGTGCCAGCAGTGAAACGGGTTACAATGAGCAGTTCTTC,CASSETGYNEQFF
17,NA,TRBV12-3/TRBV12-4,TRBD2,TRBJ2-1,TGTGCCAGCAGAAATGGCCCGGGACTAGGGGCCTACAATGAGCAGTTCTTC,CASRNGPGLGAYNEQFF
15,few,TRBV27,NA,TRBJ1-4,TGTGCCAGCAGTCCGGTCAGTGTAGGGAATGAAAAACTGTTTTTT,CASSPVSVGNEKLFF
17,few,TRBV5-1,TRBD1,TRBJ2-1,TGCGCCAGCACGCAGCTTGGGGACAGGGGGCCCGACAATGAGCAGTTCTTC,CASTQLGDRGPDNEQFF
16,NA,TRBV10-3,TRBD1,TRBJ2-3,TGTGCCATCAGTAAGGGACAGGGAACTAGCACAGATACGCAGTATTTT,CAISKGQGTSTDTQYF
14,NA,TRBV7-2,NA,TRBJ1-1,TGTGCCAGCAGCTTAATGCGGTTGAACACTGAAGCTTTCTTT,CASSLMRLNTEAFF
13,many,TRBV29-1,NA,TRBJ2-5,TGCAGCGTTGAAAGGCAGATTCAAGAGACCCAGTACTTC,CSVERQIQETQYF
14,NA,TRBV29-1,TRBD1,TRBJ1-2,TGCAGCGTTGGCACAGGGGGCCGGAACTATGGCTACACCTTC,CSVGTGGRNYGYTF
15,few,TRBV5-1,NA,TRBJ2-2,TGCGCCAGCAGCCTAGGGGGGAAAGTGACCGGGGAGCTGTTTTTT,CASSLGGKVTGELFF
14,NA,TRBV20-1,NA,TRBJ1-5,TGCAGTGCGAGATGGGGGGCGGAAGGTCAGCCCCAGCATTTT,CSARWGAEGQPQHF
17,few,TRBV4-3,NA,TRBJ2-1,TGCGCCAGCAGCCAAGATGAGGGCGGTTTCGAGTTCAATGAGCAGTTCTTC,CASSQDEGGFEFNEQFF
15,NA,TRBV15,NA,TRBJ2-1,TGTGCCACCAGCAGAGATTTTGCCTCCTACAATGAGCAGTTCTTC,CATSRDFASYNEQFF
16,NA,TRBV6-5,NA,TRBJ1-3,TGTGCCAGCAGTTACGCCCTGTGGGGGTCTGGAAACACCATATATTTT,CASSYALWGSGNTIYF
15,many,TRBV15,NA,TRBJ2-1,TGTGCCACCAGCAGAGGCCCGGCGGAGGGACATGAGCAGTTCTTC,CATSRGPAEGHEQFF
13,few,TRBV6-1,NA,TRBJ2-7,TGTGCCAGCAGTGAATTGGCTTCCTACGAGCAGTACTTC,CASSELASYEQYF
16,few,TRBV19,NA,TRBJ2-5,TGTGCCAGTAGTCGCATACGCCAGGATAGAGCGGAGACCCAGTACTTC,CASSRIRQDRAETQYF
14,few,TRBV7-2,NA,TRBJ2-1,TGTGCCAGCAGCTTATTCTTAGGTCCGGATGAGCAGTTCTTC,CASSLFLGPDEQFF
14,NA,TRBV7-9,NA,TRBJ1-3,TGTGCCAGCAGCTACACAGGGTCTGGAAACACCATATATTTT,CASSYTGSGNTIYF